These T cell receptor beta chains were read from a single sample in a study of T-cell memory formation after mild COVID-19. TCRdb re-called the 5' RACE reads with MiXCR, one entry per CDR3 protein. The sample lists roughly 600,000 distinct CDR3 sequences, approximately 18% occurring once. The sample comprised PBMCs or a T cell subset sorted from them (not recorded which). Every receptor here comes from an adult woman who had mild COVID-19 (a few samples of this study predate the infection). Cell type and time point are not known. The CDR3 runs from the conserved cysteine through the conserved F or W. Fields, in order: V gene, J gene, clone size, D gene, CDR3 protein, CDR3 DNA. A D gene is named only where the DNA matches it firmly. Rows may omit the clone size; those that give it use once, few, many or a size class.

v_call: TRBV7-8
j_call: TRBJ1-6
clone_size: NA
d_call: TRBD1
cdr3_aa: CASSLSGQGRSPLHF
cdr3_nt: TGTGCCAGCAGCTTATCGGGACAGGGGAGATCACCCCTCCACTTT

v_call: TRBV18
j_call: TRBJ2-7
clone_size: few
d_call: NA
cdr3_aa: CASSPEGVPLPGRQYF
cdr3_nt: TGTGCCAGCTCACCTGAGGGGGTACCCTTACCAGGACGGCAGTACTTC

v_call: TRBV6-2/TRBV6-3
j_call: TRBJ2-3
clone_size: NA
d_call: NA
cdr3_aa: CASSLGLSDTQYF
cdr3_nt: TGTGCCAGCAGTCTGGGACTTTCAGATACGCAGTATTTT

v_call: TRBV7-9
j_call: TRBJ2-7
clone_size: NA
d_call: NA
cdr3_aa: CASSRIWDGSYEQYF
cdr3_nt: TGTGCCAGCAGCCGTATTTGGGACGGCTCCTACGAGCAGTACTTC

v_call: TRBV7-9
j_call: TRBJ2-5
clone_size: NA
d_call: NA
cdr3_aa: CASSLKVLGSGETQYF
cdr3_nt: TGTGCCAGCAGCTTAAAAGTGCTCGGGAGTGGGGAGACCCAGTACTTC

v_call: TRBV20-1
j_call: TRBJ2-1
clone_size: few
d_call: NA
cdr3_aa: CSARDSGVEQFF
cdr3_nt: TGCAGTGCTAGAGATTCAGGGGTTGAGCAGTTCTTC

v_call: TRBV9
j_call: TRBJ2-1
clone_size: NA
d_call: NA
cdr3_aa: CASSVGQDEQFF
cdr3_nt: TGTGCCAGCAGCGTAGGTCAAGATGAGCAGTTCTTC

v_call: TRBV4-2
j_call: TRBJ2-3
clone_size: NA
d_call: NA
cdr3_aa: CASSQDEGNGDTQYF
cdr3_nt: TGTGCCAGCAGCCAAGATGAGGGGAACGGAGATACGCAGTATTTT

v_call: TRBV4-2
j_call: TRBJ1-1
clone_size: few
d_call: TRBD1
cdr3_aa: CASSSAGTGNLNTEAFF
cdr3_nt: TGTGCCAGCAGCTCTGCAGGGACAGGGAATCTGAACACTGAAGCTTTCTTT

v_call: TRBV6-5
j_call: TRBJ2-1
clone_size: many
d_call: NA
cdr3_aa: CASSVESYNEQFF
cdr3_nt: TGTGCCAGCAGTGTTGAGTCCTACAATGAGCAGTTCTTC

v_call: TRBV5-1
j_call: TRBJ1-1
clone_size: NA
d_call: NA
cdr3_aa: CASSLDPSGGTEAFF
cdr3_nt: TGCGCCAGCAGCTTGGACCCGTCCGGAGGCACTGAAGCTTTCTTT

v_call: TRBV24-1
j_call: TRBJ1-2
clone_size: NA
d_call: TRBD1
cdr3_aa: CATSEQDRGYGYTF
cdr3_nt: TGTGCCACCAGTGAGCAAGACAGGGGCTATGGCTACACCTTC

v_call: TRBV5-5
j_call: TRBJ2-5
clone_size: NA
d_call: NA
cdr3_aa: CASSRLVTPQETQYF
cdr3_nt: TGTGCCAGCAGCCGCTTGGTGACCCCCCAAGAGACCCAGTACTTC

v_call: TRBV27
j_call: TRBJ1-5
clone_size: NA
d_call: NA
cdr3_aa: CASSLNGWTARNQPQHF
cdr3_nt: TGTGCCAGCAGTTTAAATGGGTGGACAGCCCGCAATCAGCCCCAGCATTTT

v_call: TRBV5-1
j_call: TRBJ2-1
clone_size: many
d_call: TRBD2
cdr3_aa: CASSPIAGGLKGEQFF
cdr3_nt: TGCGCCAGCAGCCCGATAGCGGGGGGGCTGAAGGGTGAGCAGTTCTTC

v_call: TRBV12-3/TRBV12-4
j_call: TRBJ2-2
clone_size: few
d_call: NA
cdr3_aa: CASSPGLFGELFF
cdr3_nt: TGTGCCAGCAGTCCCGGTTTATTCGGGGAGCTGTTTTTT

v_call: TRBV12-3/TRBV12-4
j_call: TRBJ2-1
clone_size: NA
d_call: TRBD2
cdr3_aa: CASSYGGGNEQFF
cdr3_nt: TGTGCCAGCAGTTATGGGGGGGGGAATGAGCAGTTCTTC

v_call: TRBV24-1
j_call: TRBJ2-3
clone_size: NA
d_call: NA
cdr3_aa: CATSDPRTESTDTQYF
cdr3_nt: TGTGCCACCAGTGATCCCAGGACAGAATCCACAGATACGCAGTATTTT

v_call: TRBV20-1
j_call: TRBJ2-2
clone_size: NA
d_call: NA
cdr3_aa: CSATGLIGELFF
cdr3_nt: TGCAGTGCTACGGGGCTTATCGGGGAGCTGTTTTTT

v_call: TRBV10-3
j_call: TRBJ1-1
clone_size: NA
d_call: TRBD1
cdr3_aa: CAIATGVNTEAFF
cdr3_nt: TGTGCCATCGCGACAGGGGTCAACACTGAAGCTTTCTTT

v_call: TRBV20-1
j_call: TRBJ1-1
clone_size: few
d_call: NA
cdr3_aa: CSARQPGFKAFF
cdr3_nt: TGCAGTGCTAGACAGCCCGGCTTTAAAGCTTTCTTT